These 18 T cell receptor beta chains were sequenced from one sample in a study of T cells in Graves' hyperthyroidism and ophthalmopathy. Amplified TCR beta CDR3 regions came from RNA transcripts. Using the HTBI primer set, a first-round RT-PCR was run on the TCR CDR3. TCRdb passed the multiplex PCR reads through MiXCR, listing each CDR3 protein once. This table has about 260,000 distinct CDR3 sequences, roughly 22% appearing once. Sequences were obtained from blood. These receptors all come from a man aged 30-40 years with Graves' ophthalmopathy.

This clonotype was recorded a few times. The chain links TRBV9 to TRBJ2-6, with 8 bases matching TRBD2. Trimming cost V 3 bases and J 0 bases; bases outside gene matches: 2. The CDR3 totals 16 residues. Germline values: CDR1 SGDLS, CDR2 YYNGEE. Written as DNA, the CDR3 is TGTGCCAGCAGCGCGGGAGGGAGCTCTGGGGCCAACGTCCTGACTTTC. Residues: CASSAGGSSGANVLTF.

V and J are TRBV6-2 or TRBV6-3 and TRBJ1-5; 9 bases agree with TRBD1. V shed 4 bases and J 0 bases; nucleotides not matched to a gene: 4. The CDR3 loop spans 16 amino acids. The V gene's germline CDR1 is MNHEY and CDR2 SVGEGT. The CDR3 sequence is CASSSGTGPSNQPQHF. In DNA form, the CDR3 reads TGTGCCAGCAGTTCCGGGACAGGGCCTAGCAATCAGCCCCAGCATTTT.

This clonotype showed up just a few times. This chain joins TRBV7-9 and TRBJ2-1; 10 bases line up with TRBD2. This CDR3 spans 16 amino acids. With V trimmed by 5 bases and J by 7 bases, 11 bases remained unmatched. CDR1 and CDR2 from the germline V gene are SEHNR and FQNEAQ (reference sequence). CDR3 loop: CASSPHTSGISNEQFF. CDR3 nucleotide sequence: TGTGCCAGCAGCCCCCACACTAGCGGGATATCAAATGAGCAGTTCTTC.

This clonotype has a count of ten or more. The chain uses TRBV24-1 and TRBJ2-1, with 12 nucleotides matching TRBD2. In germline, CDR1 is KGHDR, CDR2 SFDVKD. J gave up 9 bases and V 9 bases, and 14 bases lay outside the gene matches. This CDR3 is 16 amino acids long. The chain's CDR3 is CATGLAGGVMSSEQFF. The CDR3 DNA sequence: TGTGCCACCGGTCTAGCGGGAGGGGTGATGAGCAGTGAGCAGTTCTTC.

The chain carries TRBV20-1 and TRBJ2-1, with D perhaps given as TRBD1 or TRBD2 (5 bases each). The CDR3 is made up of 15 amino acids. V was shortened by 0 bases and J by 6 bases, with 15 bases between the two germline ends. Germline values: CDR1 DFQATT, CDR2 SNEGSKA (reference sequence). The DNA for the CDR3 is TGCAGTGCTAGAGACAAGGGGCTAGCCCTCAATGAGCAGTTCTTC. It translates to CSARDKGLALNEQFF.

This clonotype was picked up a small number of times. The rearrangement uses TRBV7-3 and TRBJ2-3; 13 bases fit TRBD2. V was clipped by 0 bases and J by 6 bases; unmatched bases: 3. The CDR3 extends over 16 amino acids. From germline, CDR1 is SGHTA and CDR2 FQGTGA. This chain's CDR3 is CASSLTGLAGRDTQYF. CDR3 DNA: TGTGCCAGCAGCTTAACGGGACTAGCGGGGAGGGATACGCAGTATTTT.

This clonotype was detected only a few times. This chain joins TRBV2 and TRBJ1-6; a possible D gene is TRBD1 (5 bases). CDR3 length equals 13 residues. The V end was cut by 3 bases, the J end by 5 bases, with 5 bases between. Per germline, CDR1 SNHLY and CDR2 FYNNEI. The CDR3 loop reads CASSETDNSPLHF. DNA for the CDR3: TGTGCCAGCAGTGAGACAGATAATTCACCCCTCCACTTT.

This clonotype has ten or more counts. The chain joins TRBV7-9 to TRBJ2-3; tentatively, D is TRBD1 (6 bases). Germline CDR1 reads SEHNR; CDR2 reads FQNEAQ (reference sequence). The ends were cut back, 6 bases at V and 2 bases at J, with 18 bases in the middle. The CDR3 is 16 residues long. In DNA form, the CDR3 reads TGTGCCAGCAGAAAACTCGGGACATCGGTCACAGATACGCAGTATTTT. Amino acids: CASRKLGTSVTDTQYF.

The table lists this clonotype with a few counts. The chain has TRBV9 and TRBJ2-3; tentatively, D is TRBD2 (6 bases). CDR3 size: 15 residues. The germline V and J ends were trimmed by 0 bases and 0 bases, with 8 bases remaining between them. Per the germline V gene, CDR1 is SGDLS and CDR2 is YYNGEE. The CDR3 region has the DNA TGTGCCAGCAGCGTAGAAAGCGGGAGCACAGATACGCAGTATTTT. Protein product: CASSVESGSTDTQYF.

This clonotype was recorded at least ten times. The chain is built from TRBV5-1 and TRBJ1-1; D is unresolved. This CDR3 contains 14 residues. The germline V and J ends were trimmed by 6 bases and 0 bases, with 12 bases remaining between them. Germline V lookup: CDR1 SGHRS, CDR2 YFSETQ. The CDR3 protein is CASTSGRMNTEAFF. The DNA for the CDR3 is TGCGCCAGCACCTCAGGCAGGATGAACACTGAAGCTTTCTTT.

This rearrangement joins TRBV29-1 to TRBJ1-2, with unresolved D. The CDR3 extends over 12 amino acids. V lost 4 bases, J lost 8 bases, and 14 bases lay in between. Germline CDR1 and CDR2: SQVTM and ANQGSEA. CDR3 sequence: CSVGFRDPGYTF. The CDR3 DNA sequence: TGCAGCGTTGGGTTTCGGGATCCCGGCTACACCTTC. The entire variable domain, with the rest obtained from reference TRBV29-1 and TRBJ1-2, is as follows: SAVISQKPSRDICQRGTSLTIQCQVDSQVTMMFWYRQQPGQSLTLIATANQGSEATYESGFVIDKFPISRPNLTFSTLTVSNMSPEDSSIYLCSVGFRDPGYTFGSGTRLTVV.

This clonotype was counted a few times. The chain recombines TRBV7-3 with TRBJ1-2, with 7 bases that match TRBD1. The trim removed 6 bases at V and 2 bases at J, leaving 6 bases unmatched. This CDR3 is 14 amino acids long. Germline loops: CDR1 SGHTA, CDR2 FQGTGA. The CDR3 nucleotides read TGTGCCAGCAGGGGTCCGGGACAGAACTATGGCTACACCTTC. Translating it yields CASRGPGQNYGYTF.

This clonotype was seen only a few times. The chain joins TRBV14 to TRBJ2-2; 14 positions agree with TRBD2. Unmatched junction bases numbered 3, after V lost 3 bases and J lost 3 bases. The CDR3 sequence is 17 residues long. The germline V gene has CDR1 SGHDN and CDR2 FVKESK. DNA of the CDR3: TGTGCCAGCAGCCACCCGGGACTAGCGGGAGACACCGGGGAGCTGTTTTTT. Translating gives CASSHPGLAGDTGELFF. Complete variable domain (other parts from reference TRBV14 and TRBJ2-2): EAGVTQFPSHSVIEKGQTVTLRCDPISGHDNLYWYRRVMGKEIKFLLHFVKESKQDESGMPNNRFLAERTGGTYSTLKVQPAELEDSGVYFCASSHPGLAGDTGELFFGEGSRLTVL.

This clonotype was detected only a few times. The rearrangement uses TRBV27 and TRBJ1-2; D ambiguous. The CDR3 sequence is 13 residues long. The V end was cut by 5 bases, the J end by 7 bases, with 14 bases between. In germline, CDR1 is MNHEY, CDR2 SMNVEV (reference sequence). The CDR3 DNA follows: TGTGCCAGCAGTCCCGGTCCTTGGGTTGGCTACACCTTC. Protein product: CASSPGPWVGYTF.

This clonotype was seen repeatedly, ten times or more. The chain combines TRBV28 with TRBJ2-5; 13 bases align to TRBD2. V lost 6 bases and J lost 5; bases outside the gene matches: 15. The CDR3 totals 18 residues. Germline assignment: CDR1 MDHEN and CDR2 SYDVKM. In DNA form, the CDR3 reads TGTGCCAGCAGCCCAAATACTAGCGGGAGGGACCTCCGGGAGACCCAGTACTTC. As protein: CASSPNTSGRDLRETQYF.

The chain uses TRBV2 and TRBJ2-5, with D maybe TRBD2 (5 bases). Germline assignment: CDR1 SNHLY and CDR2 FYNNEI. V lost 4 bases to trimming and J lost 0 bases, with 12 bases between them. The CDR3 consists of 15 residues. The DNA for the CDR3 is TGTGCCAGCAGTGTCTGGGGAGAGAACCAAGAGACCCAGTACTTC. Amino acid sequence: CASSVWGENQETQYF. Supplemented by reference TRBV2 and TRBJ2-5, the full variable domain reads EPEVTQTPSHQVTQMGQEVILRCVPISNHLYFYWYRQILGQKVEFLVSFYNNEISEKSEIFDDQFSVERPDGSNFTLKIRSTKLEDSAMYFCASSVWGENQETQYFGPGTRLLVL.

This clonotype was picked up a small number of times. This chain connects TRBV7-8 to TRBJ1-3, with unresolved D. The germline V and J ends were trimmed by 1 base and 7 bases, with 5 bases remaining between them. This CDR3 contains 12 residues. Germline loops: CDR1 SGHVS, CDR2 FQNEAQ. The CDR3 loop is CASSLDGNTIYF. The CDR3, as DNA: TGTGCCAGCAGCTTAGACGGTAACACCATATATTTT.

The gene calls are TRBV28 and TRBJ1-5; D may be TRBD1 (6 bases). The V end was cut by 5 bases, the J end by 7 bases, with 24 bases between. From germline, CDR1 is MDHEN and CDR2 SYDVKM. The CDR3 runs to 17 residues. For the CDR3, the DNA is TGTGCCAGCAGTCCTCTTGGCGCACAGGGCGGGGGCCAGCCCCAGCATTTT. It encodes CASSPLGAQGGGQPQHF.